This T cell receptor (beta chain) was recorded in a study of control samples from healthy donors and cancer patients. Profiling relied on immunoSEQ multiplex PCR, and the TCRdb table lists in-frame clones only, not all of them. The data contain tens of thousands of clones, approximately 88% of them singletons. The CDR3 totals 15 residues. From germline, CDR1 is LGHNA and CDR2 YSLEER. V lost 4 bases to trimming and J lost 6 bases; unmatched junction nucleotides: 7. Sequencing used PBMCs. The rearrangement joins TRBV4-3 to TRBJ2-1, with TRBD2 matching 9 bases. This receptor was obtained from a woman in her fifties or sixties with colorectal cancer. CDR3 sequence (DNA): TGCGCCAGCAGCCCGCGGGGGGGCCTTGGCAATGAGCAGTTCTTC. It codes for CASSPRGGLGNEQFF.